This TCR beta chain was identified during a study of OX40 agonist ivuxolimab in advanced cancers. The overall study: Ivuxolimab, an antibody that agonizes OX40 (CD134), was administered to the patients. Males comprised around four fifths of the group, whose mean age was approximately 60 years (range roughly 20 to 90).

Clones were sequenced by immunoSEQ multiplex PCR, and TCRdb holds only the in-frame ones, with some missing. The data contain almost 85,000 clones, about 86% of them singletons. The germline V and J ends were trimmed by 5 bases and 0 bases, with 8 bases remaining between them. Germline assignment: CDR1 KGHSH and CDR2 LQKENI. The CDR3 has 14 amino acids. The V call is TRBV18, the J call TRBJ1-3; D is unclear. This material consisted of CD4+ or CD8+ T cells sorted from blood, taken in a trial of the OX40 agonist ivuxolimab. The clonotype was recovered from an adult with an advanced solid tumor such as melanoma, head and neck, liver or kidney cancer. The CDR3 region is CASSEASSGNTIYF. The CDR3 nucleotides read TGTGCCAGCTCAGAGGCCAGCTCTGGAAACACCATATATTTT.